The 8 T cell receptor beta chains presented below share a single source sample, sequenced in a study of blood T cell repertoires in COVID-19. Only in-frame clones appear in the TCRdb table, and some are missing; sequencing was by immunoSEQ multiplex PCR. The data hold 470,000 or so clones, with around nine tenths observed a single time. The sequenced material came from peripheral blood. The receptors were sampled from a woman aged 30 to 39 with acute or convalescent COVID-19.

V is TRBV9 and J is TRBJ1-5; 10 bases align to TRBD1. Germline-derived CDR1 and CDR2 are SGDLS and YYNGEE. Losses at the gene ends were 8 bases for V and 7 bases for J; bases not matched to a gene: 6. The CDR3 is 13 residues long. CDR3 in amino acids: CASGGQGRQPQHF. The CDR3 region has the DNA TGTGCCAGTGGGGGACAGGGGAGACAGCCCCAGCATTTT.

The chain links TRBV28 to TRBJ1-2; 7 bases match TRBD1. This CDR3 comprises 15 residues. From germline, CDR1 is MDHEN and CDR2 SYDVKM. V was pared by 6 bases and J by 0 bases, with 7 bases of the junction left unmatched. This CDR3 reads CASRTMGQTNYGYTF. CDR3 in DNA: TGTGCCAGCAGAACAATGGGACAGACTAACTATGGCTACACCTTC.

The genes are TRBV28 and TRBJ2-3, with D possibly being TRBD2 (5 bases). The CDR3 has 14 residues. Looked up from germline, CDR1 is MDHEN and CDR2 is SYDVKM. The V end was cut by 3 bases, the J end by 7 bases, with 14 bases between. The CDR3 sequence: CASSLGGSRNTQYF. The CDR3, as DNA: TGTGCCAGCAGTTTGGGCGGGTCGAGGAATACGCAGTATTTT.

This chain uses TRBV19 with TRBJ1-5; D remains unclear. Trimming stripped 3 bases from V and 6 bases from J, with 9 bases between. Germline V gives CDR1 LNHDA, CDR2 SQIVND (reference sequence). This CDR3 is built from 13 residues. CDR3 nucleotides: TGTGCCAGTAGTATCGGGGTAACTCAGCCCCAGCATTTT. Protein: CASSIGVTQPQHF.

This clone occurred a few times. The chain links TRBV5-5 to TRBJ2-7; TRBD2 might be the D (5 bases). The CDR3 consists of 11 residues. The germline gives CDR1 SGHKS, CDR2 YYEKEE (reference sequence). V was shortened by 2 bases and J by 7 bases, with 7 bases between the two germline ends. This CDR3 reads CASSLLGEQYF. CDR3 in DNA: TGTGCCAGCAGCTTACTAGGGGAGCAGTACTTC.

V gene TRBV28 combines with J gene TRBJ1-4; maybe TRBD1 (6 bases). Per the germline V gene, CDR1 is MDHEN and CDR2 is SYDVKM. V lost 6 bases to trimming and J lost 4 bases, with 21 bases between them. The CDR3 runs 17 residues. The CDR3 region has the DNA TGTGCCAGCAGCACCCAAGGCGGGGGGCGTATTAATGAAAAACTGTTTTTT. This codes for CASSTQGGGRINEKLFF. The whole variable domain, remainder taken from reference TRBV28 and TRBJ1-4, is DVKVTQSSRYLVKRTGEKVFLECVQDMDHENMFWYRQDPGLGLRLIYFSYDVKMKEKGDIPEGYSVSREKKERFSLILESASTNQTSMYLCASSTQGGGRINEKLFFGSGTQLSVL.

This chain links TRBV19 with TRBJ1-2; D gene uncertain. CDR1 and CDR2 (germline): LNHDA, SQIVND (reference sequence). The CDR3 sequence is 13 residues long. V lost 4 bases, J lost 2 bases, and 8 bases lay in between. This CDR3 is CASSRATNYGYTF. As DNA, the CDR3 is TGTGCCAGTAGTAGGGCTACCAACTATGGCTACACCTTC.

This clone was picked up a small number of times. This chain links TRBV13 with TRBJ1-3; D is ambiguous. From germline, CDR1 is PRHDT and CDR2 FYEKMQ (reference sequence). The V gene lost 2 bases and the J gene lost 3 bases, with 11 bases spanning the gap. The CDR3 is 15 residues long. Here the CDR3 DNA reads TGTGCCAGCAGCTTACGGGGAAATGATGGAAACACCATATATTTT. Its protein is CASSLRGNDGNTIYF.